These T cell receptor beta chains were read from a single sample in a study of tumor and adjacent non-tumor tissue in lung cancer. TCRdb ran MiXCR on the multiplex PCR reads and lists one entry per CDR3 protein. The data hold more than 90,000 distinct CDR3 sequences, with roughly 66% observed a single time. Sequenced input: lung tumor tissue. Receptor source: a man aged 55 to 70 with non-small cell lung cancer. The CDR3 runs from the conserved cysteine through the conserved F or W. D genes are given only for firm matches. Some rows mark clone size as missing; the rest say once, few, many or name a class of expanded clone.

NA	NA	TRBJ2-1	TRBV11-2	CASSLVLGPVTHNEQFF	TGTGCCAGCAGCTTAGTATTGGGTCCGGTAACCCACAATGAGCAATTCTTC
NA	NA	TRBJ2-2	TRBV6-2/TRBV6-3	CASSPTGANTVELFF	TGTGCTAGCAGCCCTACCGGGGCCAACACCGTGGAGCTGTTTTTT
NA	NA	TRBJ1-1	TRBV11-1	CVTAGGITNTEAFF	TGTGTCACCGCGGGTGGGATCACGAACACTGAAGCTTTCTTT
many	TRBD1	TRBJ2-5	TRBV6-6	CASSKTGLGETQYF	TGTGCCAGCAGTAAGACAGGGTTGGGCGAGACCCAGTACTTC
many	TRBD1	TRBJ2-7	TRBV13	CASSLGDRGKREQYF	TGTGCCAGCAGCTTAGGGGACAGGGGTAAGCGGGAGCAGTACTTC
NA	NA	TRBJ2-2	TRBV6-2/TRBV6-3	CASSSSRRDTGELLF	TGTGCCAGCAGTTCATCACGACGGGACACCGGGGAGCTGTTATTT
NA	TRBD1	TRBJ1-2	TRBV6-2/TRBV6-3	CASRPTGTGDYGYIF	TGTGCTAGCAGGCCTACCGGGACAGGGGACTATGGCTACATCTTC
NA	NA	TRBJ2-5	TRBV10-2	CATQGCATRGGETQYF	TGCGCCACCCAGGGATGTGCAACGAGGGGTGGGGAGACCCAGTACTTC
NA	NA	TRBJ2-1	TRBV4-3	CASSQLSTFMRDQQFF	TGCGCCAGTAGCCAACTTAGTACCTTCATGAGGGATCAGCAGTTCTTC
many	NA	TRBJ2-4	TRBV20-1	CSARVPQGGGIQYF	TGCAGTGCTAGAGTTCCGCAGGGAGGGGGCATTCAGTACTTC
many	NA	TRBJ2-3	TRBV7-6	CASSLGTDTQYF	TGTGCCAGCAGCTTAGGCACAGATACGCAGTATTTT
many	TRBD2	TRBJ2-1	TRBV20-1	CSARARGGLAGGKSSNEQFF	TGCAGTGCTAGAGCTAGGGGAGGACTAGCGGGAGGTAAGAGTTCGAATGAGCAGTTCTTC
few	TRBD1	TRBJ1-6	TRBV6-5	CANSPRTGLNSPLHF	TGTGCCAACAGTCCCCGGACAGGGTTGAATTCACCCCTCCACTTT
NA	NA	TRBJ2-5	TRBV28	CASSPPKRGSWGTPQGTQYF	TGTGCCAGCAGTCCGCCGAAGAGGGGGAGTTGGGGGACACCTCAAGGGACCCAGTACTTC
few	NA	TRBJ1-4	TRBV29-1	CSVDTGEKLFF	TGCAGCGTTGACACGGGTGAAAAACTGTTTTTT
NA	NA	TRBJ2-3	TRBV12-5	CASGLGTGGTLCTQYF	TGTGCTAGTGGTTTGGGGACTGGCGGGACCCTGTGTACGCAGTATTTT
few	NA	TRBJ2-7	TRBV12-3/TRBV12-4	CACSLNRTYEQYF	TGTGCCTGCAGTTTGAACAGGACCTACGAGCAGTACTTC
NA	TRBD1	TRBJ2-7	TRBV15	CATSVEEGAHEQYF	TGTGCCACCAGCGTCGAAGAGGGGGCCCACGAGCAGTACTTC
medium-sized	NA	TRBJ2-5	TRBV6-1	CASSEWGRYQETQYF	TGTGCCAGCAGTGAATGGGGACGGTACCAAGAGACCCAGTACTTC
NA	TRBD2	TRBJ2-5	TRBV12-3/TRBV12-4	CAISDTGLALETQYF	TGTGCCATCTCGGACACGGGACTAGCGTTAGAGACCCAATACTTC
once	NA	TRBJ2-3	TRBV12-3/TRBV12-4	CASGFYSGPGTDTQYF	TGTGCCAGCGGTTTTTATAGCGGACCAGGCACAGATACGCAATATTTT
NA	TRBD1	TRBJ2-2	TRBV11-2	CASSSRQGFTGELFF	TGTGCCAGCAGCTCGCGACAGGGATTCACCGGGGAACTGTTTTTT
NA	NA	TRBJ1-5	TRBV4-1	CASNGGAGQPQHF	TGCGCCAGCAACGGGGGAGCGGGTCAGCCCCAGCATTTT
NA	NA	TRBJ2-1	TRBV29-1	CSVERERPTGQGHDEQFF	TGCAGCGTTGAAAGGGAACGACCGACTGGTCAAGGGCACGATGAGCAGTTCTTC
NA	NA	TRBJ2-5	TRBV5-6	CASSFGAGIQETQYF	TGTGCCAGCAGCTTTGGAGCCGGGATCCAAGAGACCCAGTACTTC
many	NA	TRBJ2-3	TRBV5-4	CASSPGRGTFSTDTQYF	TGTGCCAGCAGCCCCGGCCGGGGAACTTTTAGCACAGATACGCAGTATTTT
NA	NA	TRBJ2-5	TRBV11-2	CASSLVPPGGETQCF	TGCGCTAGCAGCTTAGTCCCCCCAGGAGGAGAGACCCAGTGCTTC
NA	TRBD1	TRBJ2-7	TRBV29-1	CSVQGTGGHGQYF	TGCAGCGTCCAGGGAACAGGGGGCCACGGGCAATACTTC
many	TRBD2	TRBJ2-1	TRBV6-2/TRBV6-3	CASSGTSGANEQFF	TGTGCCAGCAGCGGGACTAGCGGGGCTAATGAGCAGTTCTTC
NA	NA	TRBJ1-5	TRBV10-2	CASSWQGNQHHHF	TGCGCCAGCAGTTGGCAGGGAAATCAGCACCACCATTTT
many	TRBD1	TRBJ1-1	TRBV7-9	CASSPTGLEAFF	TGTGCCAGCAGTCCGACAGGGCTTGAAGCTTTCTTT
NA	TRBD1	TRBJ1-5	TRBV6-5	CASRTRTGQQPRHF	TGTGCAAGCAGAACTCGGACAGGGCAACAGCCCCGGCATTTT
NA	NA	TRBJ1-1	TRBV6-5	CASRPTGTTMNTEVFF	TGTGCCAGCAGGCCGACCGGAACAACTATGAACACTGAAGTTTTCTTT
few	NA	TRBJ1-3	TRBV11-1	CTSSYGLSGNTIYF	TGTACCAGCAGCTACGGCCTGTCTGGAAACACCATATATTTT
NA	NA	TRBJ2-3	TRBV11-2	CASSLTTGSNTQYF	TGTGCCAGCAGCCTAACCACAGGGTCAAATACGCAGTATTTT
few	TRBD2	TRBJ2-3	TRBV15	CATSRAGTNTDTQYF	TGTGCCACCAGCAGAGCAGGGACTAACACAGATACGCAGTATTTT
many	NA	TRBJ1-5	TRBV29-1	CSVYGGGNQPQHF	TGCAGCGTTTACGGGGGCGGGAATCAGCCCCAGCATTTT
NA	TRBD1	TRBJ1-2	TRBV7-9	CASSKPDRHYGYTF	TGTGCCAGCAGCAAGCCGGACAGGCACTATGGCTACACCTTC
many	NA	TRBJ2-2	TRBV6-1	CASSEFTRAGELFF	TGTGCCAGCAGTGAATTTACGAGAGCCGGGGAGCTGTTTTTT
many	NA	TRBJ2-6	TRBV7-8	CASSSGVSGANVLTF	TGTGCCAGCAGCTCGGGTGTCTCTGGGGCCAACGTCCTGACTTTC
NA	NA	TRBJ2-1	TRBV11-2	CASTPGAGATYNDHFF	TGTGCCAGCACCCCCGGGGCGGGGGCTACCTATAATGACCACTTCTTC
NA	NA	TRBJ2-2	TRBV5-4	CTSSLEAGAHTGELFF	TGTACCAGCAGCTTGGAAGCAGGGGCGCACACCGGGGAGCTGTTTTTT
NA	NA	TRBJ2-3	TRBV11-3	CASSPIGGGNSDMQYF	TGCGCCAGCAGCCCCATAGGTGGAGGGAATTCAGATATGCAGTATTTT
once	NA	TRBJ1-1	TRBV4-1	CASSQYRGFTEAFF	TGCGCCAGCAGCCAGTATAGGGGGTTCACTGAAGCTTTCTTT
NA	NA	TRBJ1-4	TRBV5-4	CASGTGRGTFEKLFF	TGTGCCAGCGGCACGGGACGGGGGACTTTTGAAAAACTGTTTTTT
many	NA	TRBJ1-2	TRBV11-2	CASSPGEVPSDGYTF	TGTGCCAGCAGCCCAGGGGAGGTGCCGAGTGATGGCTACACCTTC
NA	TRBD1	TRBJ2-1	TRBV11-1	CASSLHPGQGMVNEQFF	TGTGCCAGTAGCTTACATCCGGGACAGGGTATGGTAAATGAGCAATTCTTC
NA	NA	TRBJ1-1	TRBV6-2/TRBV6-3	CANSSDAAVQPLF	TGTGCCAACAGTTCCGACGCCGCCGTACAGCCTTTATTT
many	NA	TRBJ2-5	TRBV28	CASSPPVLQGPRETQYF	TGTGCCAGCAGTCCTCCAGTCCTCCAGGGGCCGAGAGAGACCCAGTACTTC
NA	TRBD2	TRBJ2-1	TRBV6-5	CASWGGGDNGQFF	TGTGCCAGCTGGGGGGGTGGGGATAATGGGCAGTTCTTC